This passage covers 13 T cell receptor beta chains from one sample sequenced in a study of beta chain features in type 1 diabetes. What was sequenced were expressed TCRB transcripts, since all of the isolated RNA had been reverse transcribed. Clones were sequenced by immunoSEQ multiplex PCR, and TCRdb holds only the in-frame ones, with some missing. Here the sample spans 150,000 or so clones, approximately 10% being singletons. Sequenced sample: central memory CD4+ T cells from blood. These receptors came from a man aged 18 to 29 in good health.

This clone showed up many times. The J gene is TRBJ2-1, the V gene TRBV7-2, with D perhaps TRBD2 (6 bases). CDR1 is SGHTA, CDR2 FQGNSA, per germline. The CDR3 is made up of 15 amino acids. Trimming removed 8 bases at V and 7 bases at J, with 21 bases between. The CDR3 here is CASGLRSGAGNEQFF. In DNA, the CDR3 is TGTGCCAGCGGGCTCAGGTCGGGCGCGGGGAATGAGCAGTTCTTC.

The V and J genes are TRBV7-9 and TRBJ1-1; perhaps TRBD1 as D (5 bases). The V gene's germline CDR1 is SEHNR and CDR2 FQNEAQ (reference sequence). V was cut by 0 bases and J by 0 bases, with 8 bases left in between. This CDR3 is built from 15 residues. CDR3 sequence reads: CASSLATVMNTEAFF. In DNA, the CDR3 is TGTGCCAGCAGCTTAGCGACAGTCATGAACACTGAAGCTTTCTTT.

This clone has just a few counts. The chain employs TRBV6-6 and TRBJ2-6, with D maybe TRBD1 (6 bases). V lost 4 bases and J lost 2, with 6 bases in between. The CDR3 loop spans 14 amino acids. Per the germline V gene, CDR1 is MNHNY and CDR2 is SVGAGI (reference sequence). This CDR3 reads CASSSGAGANVLTF. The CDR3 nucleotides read TGTGCCAGCAGTTCAGGGGCTGGGGCCAACGTCCTGACTTTC.

The CDR3 nucleotides read TGTGCCAGCAGCTTAGTTAGGGGTGACGAGCAGTACTTC. Translated, it gives CASSLVRGDEQYF. The chain couples TRBV7-7 to TRBJ2-7, with a possible D match to TRBD1 (5 bases). The CDR3 length is 13 residues. The V gene lost 1 base and the J gene lost 5 bases, with 9 bases spanning the gap. Germline V gives CDR1 SSHAT, CDR2 FNYEAQ (reference sequence).

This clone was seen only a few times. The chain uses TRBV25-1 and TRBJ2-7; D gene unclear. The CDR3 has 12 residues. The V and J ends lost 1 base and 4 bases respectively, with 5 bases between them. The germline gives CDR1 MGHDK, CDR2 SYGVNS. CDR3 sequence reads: CASSESSYEQYF. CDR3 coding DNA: TGTGCCAGCAGTGAATCCTCGTACGAGCAGTACTTC.

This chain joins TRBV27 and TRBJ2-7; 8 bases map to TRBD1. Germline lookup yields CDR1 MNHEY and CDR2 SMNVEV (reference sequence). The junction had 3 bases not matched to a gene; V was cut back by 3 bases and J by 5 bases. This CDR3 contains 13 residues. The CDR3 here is CASSFDRGHEQYF. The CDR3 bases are TGTGCCAGCAGTTTCGACAGGGGCCACGAGCAGTACTTC.

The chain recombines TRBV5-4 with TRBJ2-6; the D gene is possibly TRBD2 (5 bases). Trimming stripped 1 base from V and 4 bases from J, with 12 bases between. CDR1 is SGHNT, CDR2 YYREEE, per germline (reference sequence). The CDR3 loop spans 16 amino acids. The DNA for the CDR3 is TGTGCCAGCAGCTTGTTCCGGGGTACCGGGGCCAACGTCCTGACTTTC. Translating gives CASSLFRGTGANVLTF.

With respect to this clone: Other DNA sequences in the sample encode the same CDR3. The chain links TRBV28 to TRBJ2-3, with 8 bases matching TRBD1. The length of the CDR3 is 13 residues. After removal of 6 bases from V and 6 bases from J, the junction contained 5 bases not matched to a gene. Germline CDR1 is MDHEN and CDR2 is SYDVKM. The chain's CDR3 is CASRRTGSDTQYF. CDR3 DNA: TGTGCCAGCAGAAGGACAGGGTCGGATACGCAGTATTTT.

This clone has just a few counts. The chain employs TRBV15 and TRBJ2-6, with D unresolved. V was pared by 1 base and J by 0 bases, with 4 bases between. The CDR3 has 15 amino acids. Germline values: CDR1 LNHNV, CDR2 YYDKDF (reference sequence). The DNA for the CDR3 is TGTGCCACCAGCAGAGCCGTCTCTGGGGCCAACGTCCTGACTTTC. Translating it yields CATSRAVSGANVLTF.

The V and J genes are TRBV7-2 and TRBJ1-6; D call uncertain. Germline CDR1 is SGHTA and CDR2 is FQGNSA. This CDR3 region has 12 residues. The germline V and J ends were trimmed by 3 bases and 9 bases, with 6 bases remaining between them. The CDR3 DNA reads TGTGCCAGCAGCTTTTTGAGTTCACCCCTCCACTTT. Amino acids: CASSFLSSPLHF.

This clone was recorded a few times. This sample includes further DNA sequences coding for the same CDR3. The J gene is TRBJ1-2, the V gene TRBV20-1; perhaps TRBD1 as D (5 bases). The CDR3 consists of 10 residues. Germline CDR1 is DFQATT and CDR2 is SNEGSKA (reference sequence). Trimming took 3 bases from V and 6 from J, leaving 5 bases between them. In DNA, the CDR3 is TGCAGTGCTAGCAGGGATGGCTACACCTTC. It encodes CSASRDGYTF.

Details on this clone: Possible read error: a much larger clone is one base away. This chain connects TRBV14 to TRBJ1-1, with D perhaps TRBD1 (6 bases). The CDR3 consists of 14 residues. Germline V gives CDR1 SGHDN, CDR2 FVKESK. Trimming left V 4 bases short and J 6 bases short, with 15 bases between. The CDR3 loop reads CASSPGTGRAEAFF. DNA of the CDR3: TGTGCCAGCAGCCCGGGAACAGGGAGGGCTGAAGCTTTCTTT.

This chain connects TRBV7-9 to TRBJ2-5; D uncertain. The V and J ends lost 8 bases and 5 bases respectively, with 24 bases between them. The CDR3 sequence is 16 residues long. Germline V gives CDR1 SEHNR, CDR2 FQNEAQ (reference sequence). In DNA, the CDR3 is TGTGCCAGCGGCCTTCGGGCAGCGATATGGCCGGAGACCCAGTACTTC. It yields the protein CASGLRAAIWPETQYF.